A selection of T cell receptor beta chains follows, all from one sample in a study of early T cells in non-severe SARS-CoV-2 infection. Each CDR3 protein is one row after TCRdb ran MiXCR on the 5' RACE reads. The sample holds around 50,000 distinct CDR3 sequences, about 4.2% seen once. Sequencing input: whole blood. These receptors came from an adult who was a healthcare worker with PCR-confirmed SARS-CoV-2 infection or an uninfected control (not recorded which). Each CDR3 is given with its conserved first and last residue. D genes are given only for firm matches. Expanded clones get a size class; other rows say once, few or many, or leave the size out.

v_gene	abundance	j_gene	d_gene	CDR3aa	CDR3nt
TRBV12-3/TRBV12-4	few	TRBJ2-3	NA	CASSLFAGPDTQYF	TGTGCCAGCAGTTTATTTGCGGGCCCAGATACGCAGTATTTT
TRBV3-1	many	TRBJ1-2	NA	CASLGGFGYTF	TGTGCCAGTCTCGGTGGTTTTGGCTACACCTTC
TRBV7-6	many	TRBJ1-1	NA	CASSFVEANTEAFF	TGTGCCAGCAGCTTTGTCGAGGCGAACACTGAAGCTTTCTTT
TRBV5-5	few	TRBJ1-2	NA	CASSFNREVGYTF	TGTGCCAGCAGCTTTAACAGGGAGGTTGGCTACACCTTC
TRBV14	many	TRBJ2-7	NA	CASSPSYEQYF	TGTGCCAGCAGCCCCTCCTACGAGCAGTACTTC
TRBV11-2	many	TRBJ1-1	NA	CASSFGTNTEAFF	TGTGCCAGCAGCTTTGGGACGAACACTGAAGCTTTCTTT
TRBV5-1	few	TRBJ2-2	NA	CASSLSLADTGELFF	TGCGCCAGCAGCTTGTCACTAGCAGACACCGGGGAGCTGTTTTTT
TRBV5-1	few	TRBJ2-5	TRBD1	CASSEGQGPQETQYF	TGCGCCAGCAGCGAGGGACAGGGACCGCAAGAGACCCAGTACTTC
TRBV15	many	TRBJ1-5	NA	CATSSGRTSQHF	TGTGCCACCAGCAGCGGTAGAACCTCCCAGCATTTT
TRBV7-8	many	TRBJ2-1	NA	CASSPLSYNEQFF	TGTGCCAGCAGCCCTCTCTCATACAATGAGCAGTTCTTC
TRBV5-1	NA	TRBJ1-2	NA	CASSLARISNYGYTF	TGCGCCAGCAGCTTGGCCAGGATCTCTAACTATGGCTACACCTTC
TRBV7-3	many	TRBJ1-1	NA	CASSLQGRDTEAFF	TGTGCCAGCAGCTTACAGGGTAGGGACACTGAAGCTTTCTTT
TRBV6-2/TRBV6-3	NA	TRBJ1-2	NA	CASKSKDSFGGYTF	TGTGCCAGCAAAAGCAAGGACAGCTTTGGAGGCTACACCTTC
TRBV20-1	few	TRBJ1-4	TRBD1	CSAGETGTGGYTNEKLFF	TGCAGTGCTGGCGAAACCGGGACAGGGGGCTATACTAATGAAAAACTGTTTTTT
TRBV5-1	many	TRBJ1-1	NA	CASSLAGSSTEAFF	TGCGCCAGCAGCTTGGCGGGTAGTAGCACTGAAGCTTTCTTT
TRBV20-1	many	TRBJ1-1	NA	CSARDLRGGTEAFF	TGCAGTGCTAGAGATCTTAGGGGCGGGACTGAAGCTTTCTTT
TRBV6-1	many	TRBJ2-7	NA	CASSAQASYEQYF	TGTGCCAGCAGTGCCCAGGCTTCCTACGAGCAGTACTTC
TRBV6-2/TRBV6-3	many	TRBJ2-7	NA	CASSSESQPGRYEQYF	TGTGCCAGCAGTTCCGAGAGTCAACCTGGCCGGTACGAGCAGTACTTC
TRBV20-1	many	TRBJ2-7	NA	CSATRIEGLGPRGFQYF	TGCAGTGCTACCCGAATCGAGGGCCTCGGCCCCCGGGGGTTTCAGTACTTC
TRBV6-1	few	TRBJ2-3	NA	CASSDLLLGQYF	TGTGCCAGCAGTGACCTCCTCCTAGGGCAGTATTTT
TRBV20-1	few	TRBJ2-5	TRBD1	CSARGTGKGETQYF	TGCAGTGCTAGAGGGACAGGGAAGGGAGAGACCCAGTACTTC
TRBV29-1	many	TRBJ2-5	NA	CSTAGTNIQETQYF	TGCAGCACGGCCGGGACAAACATACAAGAGACCCAGTACTTC
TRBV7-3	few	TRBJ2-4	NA	CASSLSHSSNIQYF	TGTGCCAGCAGCTTATCCCACAGCAGTAACATTCAGTACTTC
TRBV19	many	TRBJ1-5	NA	CASSNGNQPQHF	TGTGCCAGTAGTAACGGAAATCAGCCCCAGCATTTT
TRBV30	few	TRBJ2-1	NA	CAWSLGGPYNEQFF	TGTGCCTGGAGCTTAGGGGGACCCTACAATGAGCAGTTCTTC
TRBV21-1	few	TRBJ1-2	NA	CASSKGYGYTF	TGTGCCAGCTCCAAGGGGTATGGCTACACCTTC
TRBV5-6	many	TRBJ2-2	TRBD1	CASSSSMTGFTGELFF	TGTGCCAGCAGCTCCTCGATGACAGGGTTTACCGGGGAGCTGTTTTTT
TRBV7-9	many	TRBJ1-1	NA	CASTPRAEAFF	TGTGCCAGCACCCCCCGCGCTGAAGCTTTCTTT
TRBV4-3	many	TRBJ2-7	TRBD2	CASSHAGGPYEQYF	TGCGCCAGCAGCCATGCGGGAGGGCCTTACGAGCAGTACTTC
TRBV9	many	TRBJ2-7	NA	CASSSYGSSSYEQYF	TGTGCCAGCAGCTCCTACGGGAGCAGCTCCTACGAGCAGTACTTC
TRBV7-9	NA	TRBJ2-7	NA	CASSSGGEQYF	TGTGCCAGCAGCTCAGGAGGCGAGCAGTACTTC
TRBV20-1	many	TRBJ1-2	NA	CSALLGSGGYTF	TGCAGTGCTTTATTGGGGAGCGGGGGCTACACCTTC
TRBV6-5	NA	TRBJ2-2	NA	CASKFSRDSRGTGELFF	TGTGCCAGCAAATTTAGTCGGGACTCTCGAGGGACCGGGGAGCTGTTTTTT
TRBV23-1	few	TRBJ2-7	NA	CASSQSTGTLTSYEQYF	TGCGCCAGCAGTCAATCGACGGGGACTCTGACCTCCTACGAGCAGTACTTC
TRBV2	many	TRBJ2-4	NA	CASRDNRNDKNIQYF	TGTGCCAGCAGGGACAACCGTAACGACAAAAACATTCAGTACTTC
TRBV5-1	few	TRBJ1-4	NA	CASSLSAEEKLFF	TGCGCCAGCAGCTTGTCTGCAGAAGAAAAACTGTTTTTT
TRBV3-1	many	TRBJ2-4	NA	CASSQNGGTAKNIQYF	TGTGCCAGCAGCCAAAACGGAGGGACTGCCAAAAACATTCAGTACTTC